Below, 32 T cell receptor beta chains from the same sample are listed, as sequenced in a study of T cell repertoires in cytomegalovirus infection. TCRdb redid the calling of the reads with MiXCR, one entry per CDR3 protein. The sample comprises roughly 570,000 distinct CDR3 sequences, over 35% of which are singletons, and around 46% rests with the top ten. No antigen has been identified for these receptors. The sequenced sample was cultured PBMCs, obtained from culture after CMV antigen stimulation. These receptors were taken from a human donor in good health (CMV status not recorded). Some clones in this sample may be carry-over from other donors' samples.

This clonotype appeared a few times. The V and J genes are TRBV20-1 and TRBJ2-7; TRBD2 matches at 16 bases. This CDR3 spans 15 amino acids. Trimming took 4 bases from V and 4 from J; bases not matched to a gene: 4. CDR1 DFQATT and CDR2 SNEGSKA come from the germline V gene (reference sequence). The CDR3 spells CSATGTSGRGYEQYF. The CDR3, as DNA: TGCAGTGCTACCGGGACTAGCGGGAGGGGGTACGAGCAGTACTTC.

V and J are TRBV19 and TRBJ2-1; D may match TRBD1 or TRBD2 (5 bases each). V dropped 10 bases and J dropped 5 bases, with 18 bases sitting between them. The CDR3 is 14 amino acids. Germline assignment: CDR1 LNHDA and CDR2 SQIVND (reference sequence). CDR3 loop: CATKGTDRDNEQFF. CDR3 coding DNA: TGTGCCACCAAAGGGACCGATAGAGACAATGAGCAGTTCTTC.

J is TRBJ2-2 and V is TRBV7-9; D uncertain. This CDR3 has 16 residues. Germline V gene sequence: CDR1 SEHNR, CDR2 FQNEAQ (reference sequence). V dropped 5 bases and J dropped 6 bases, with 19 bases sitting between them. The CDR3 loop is CASSPPVGQESGELFF. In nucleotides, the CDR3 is TGTGCCAGCAGCCCCCCGGTCGGGCAGGAGTCCGGGGAGCTGTTTTTT. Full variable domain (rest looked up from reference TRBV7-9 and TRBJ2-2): DTGVSQNPRHKITKRGQNVTFRCDPISEHNRLYWYRQTLGQGPEFLTYFQNEAQLEKSRLLSDRFSAERPKGSFSTLEIQRTEQGDSAMYLCASSPPVGQESGELFFGEGSRLTVL.

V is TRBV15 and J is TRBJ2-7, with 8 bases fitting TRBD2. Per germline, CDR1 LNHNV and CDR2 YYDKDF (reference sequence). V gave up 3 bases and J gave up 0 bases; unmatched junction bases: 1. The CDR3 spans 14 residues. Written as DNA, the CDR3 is TGTGCCACCAGCAGCGCGGGGGGCTCCTACGAGCAGTACTTC. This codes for CATSSAGGSYEQYF.

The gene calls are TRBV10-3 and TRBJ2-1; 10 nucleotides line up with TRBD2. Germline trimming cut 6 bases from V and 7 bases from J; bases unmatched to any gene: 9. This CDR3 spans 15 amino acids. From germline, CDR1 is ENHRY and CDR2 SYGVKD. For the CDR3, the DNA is TGTGCCATCAGCGCGAGCGGGGGGGCCAATAATGAGCAGTTCTTC. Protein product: CAISASGGANNEQFF.

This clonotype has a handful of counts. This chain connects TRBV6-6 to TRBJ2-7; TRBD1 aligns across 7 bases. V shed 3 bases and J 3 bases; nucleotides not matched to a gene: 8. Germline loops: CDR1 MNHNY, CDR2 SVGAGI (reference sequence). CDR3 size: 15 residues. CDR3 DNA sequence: TGTGCCAGCAGTTATTTCGGGACAGTCGGCTACGAGCAGTACTTC. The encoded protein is CASSYFGTVGYEQYF.

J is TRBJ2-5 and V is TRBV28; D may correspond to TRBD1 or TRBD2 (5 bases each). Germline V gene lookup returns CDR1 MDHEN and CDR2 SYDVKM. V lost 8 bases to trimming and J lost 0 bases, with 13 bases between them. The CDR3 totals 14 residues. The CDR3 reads CASASRVNQETQYF. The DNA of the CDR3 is TGTGCCAGCGCTAGCAGGGTAAACCAAGAGACCCAGTACTTC.

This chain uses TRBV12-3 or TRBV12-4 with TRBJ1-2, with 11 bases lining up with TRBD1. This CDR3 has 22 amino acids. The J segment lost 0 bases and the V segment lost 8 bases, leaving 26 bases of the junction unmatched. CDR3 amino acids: CASGLPDRGLSHPHLANYGYTF. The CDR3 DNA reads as TGTGCCAGCGGCCTCCCGGACAGGGGGCTTTCCCATCCTCATTTAGCTAACTATGGCTACACCTTC.

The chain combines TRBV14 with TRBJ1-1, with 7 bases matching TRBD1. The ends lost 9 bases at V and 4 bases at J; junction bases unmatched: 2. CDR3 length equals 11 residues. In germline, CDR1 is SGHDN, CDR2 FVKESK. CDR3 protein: CASGTVTEAFF. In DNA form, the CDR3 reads TGTGCCAGTGGGACAGTCACTGAAGCTTTCTTT.

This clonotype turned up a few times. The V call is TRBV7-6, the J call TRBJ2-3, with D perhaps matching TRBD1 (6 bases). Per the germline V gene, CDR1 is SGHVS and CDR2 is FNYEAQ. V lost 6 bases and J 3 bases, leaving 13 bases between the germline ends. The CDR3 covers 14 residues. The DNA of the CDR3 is TGTGCCAGCAGTTCCAGGGGCCAGACAGATACGCAGTATTTT. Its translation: CASSSRGQTDTQYF.

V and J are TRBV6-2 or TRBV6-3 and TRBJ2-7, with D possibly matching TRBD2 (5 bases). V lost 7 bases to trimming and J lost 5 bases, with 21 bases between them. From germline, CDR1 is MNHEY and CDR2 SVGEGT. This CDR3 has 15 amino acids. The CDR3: CASKTPSGSWDEQYF. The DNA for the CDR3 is TGTGCCAGCAAAACCCCGTCGGGGTCTTGGGACGAGCAGTACTTC.

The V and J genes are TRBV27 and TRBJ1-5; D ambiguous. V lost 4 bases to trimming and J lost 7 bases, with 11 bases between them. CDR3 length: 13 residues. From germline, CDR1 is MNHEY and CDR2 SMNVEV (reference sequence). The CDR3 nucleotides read TGTGCCAGCAGTTCCCATTATTCCCAGCCCCAGCATTTT. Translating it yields CASSSHYSQPQHF.

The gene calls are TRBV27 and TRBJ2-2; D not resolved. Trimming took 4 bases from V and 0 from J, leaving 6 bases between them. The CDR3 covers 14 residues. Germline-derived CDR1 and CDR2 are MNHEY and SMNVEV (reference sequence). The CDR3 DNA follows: TGTGCCAGCAGTTCGCTCACGAACACCGGGGAGCTGTTTTTT. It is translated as CASSSLTNTGELFF.

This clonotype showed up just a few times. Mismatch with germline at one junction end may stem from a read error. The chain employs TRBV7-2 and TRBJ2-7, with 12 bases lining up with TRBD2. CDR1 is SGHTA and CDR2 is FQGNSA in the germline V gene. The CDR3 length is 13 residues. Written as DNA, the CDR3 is TGTGCCAGCAGCTCTAGCGGGAGGGCTGTTCAGGACTTC. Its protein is CASSSSGRAVQDF.

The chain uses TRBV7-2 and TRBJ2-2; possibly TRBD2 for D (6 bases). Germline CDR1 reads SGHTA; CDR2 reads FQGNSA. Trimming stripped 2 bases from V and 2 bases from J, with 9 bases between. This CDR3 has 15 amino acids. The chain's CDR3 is CASSLPGGNTGELFF. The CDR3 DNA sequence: TGTGCCAGCAGCTTACCCGGGGGAAACACCGGGGAGCTGTTTTTT.

The DNA for the CDR3 is TGTGCCAGCAGCTTACTAGGGACAGGAGACTCACCCCTCCACTTT. It codes for CASSLLGTGDSPLHF. The chain has TRBV7-8 and TRBJ1-6; 8 nucleotides align to TRBD1. The CDR3 has 15 amino acids. V dropped 2 bases and J dropped 10; count of bases not matched to a gene: 7. Looked up from germline, CDR1 is SGHVS and CDR2 is FQNEAQ.

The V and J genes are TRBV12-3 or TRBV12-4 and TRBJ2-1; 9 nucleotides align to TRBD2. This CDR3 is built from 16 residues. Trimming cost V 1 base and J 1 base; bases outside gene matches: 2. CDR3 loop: CASSLVAGGSYNEQFF. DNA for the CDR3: TGTGCCAGCAGTTTAGTCGCGGGGGGGTCCTACAATGAGCAGTTCTTC.

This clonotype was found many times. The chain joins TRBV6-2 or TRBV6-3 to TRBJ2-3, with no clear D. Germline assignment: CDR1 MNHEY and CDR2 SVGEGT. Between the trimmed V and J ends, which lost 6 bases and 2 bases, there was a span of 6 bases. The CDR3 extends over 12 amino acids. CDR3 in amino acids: CASSYHTDTQYF. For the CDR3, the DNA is TGTGCCAGCAGCTATCACACAGATACGCAGTATTTT.

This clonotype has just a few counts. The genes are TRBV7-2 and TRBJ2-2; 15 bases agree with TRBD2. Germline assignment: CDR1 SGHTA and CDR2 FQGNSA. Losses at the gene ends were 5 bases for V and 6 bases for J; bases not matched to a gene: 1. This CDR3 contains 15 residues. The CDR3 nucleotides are TGTGCCAGCAGCCGGACTAGCGGGAGGGCCGGGGAGCTGTTTTTT. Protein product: CASSRTSGRAGELFF.

CDR3 loop: CASSTGAHIEQYF. The CDR3, as DNA: TGTGCCAGCAGTACCGGGGCTCACATCGAGCAGTACTTC. The rearrangement joins TRBV2 to TRBJ2-7; possibly TRBD1 or TRBD2 for D (5 bases each). The CDR3 loop spans 13 amino acids. Germline lookup yields CDR1 SNHLY and CDR2 FYNNEI. The ends were cut back, 5 bases at V and 6 bases at J, with 14 bases in the middle.

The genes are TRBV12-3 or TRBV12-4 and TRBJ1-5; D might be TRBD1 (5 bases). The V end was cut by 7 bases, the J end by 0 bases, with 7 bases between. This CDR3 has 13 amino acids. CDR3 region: CASTGSSNQPQHF. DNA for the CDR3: TGTGCCAGCACAGGGTCTAGCAATCAGCCCCAGCATTTT.

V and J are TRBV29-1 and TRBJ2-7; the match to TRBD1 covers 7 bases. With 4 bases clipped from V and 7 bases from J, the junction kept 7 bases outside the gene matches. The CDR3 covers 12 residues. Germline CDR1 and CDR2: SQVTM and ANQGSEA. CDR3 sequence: CSVGITGVEQYF. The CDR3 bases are TGCAGCGTTGGTATAACAGGGGTAGAGCAGTACTTC.

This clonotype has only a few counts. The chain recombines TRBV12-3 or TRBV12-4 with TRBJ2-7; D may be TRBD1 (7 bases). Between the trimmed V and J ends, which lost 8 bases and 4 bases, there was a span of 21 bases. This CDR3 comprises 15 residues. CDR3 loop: CASRKGGGGHYEQYF. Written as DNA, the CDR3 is TGTGCCAGCCGCAAGGGAGGAGGGGGCCATTACGAGCAGTACTTC.

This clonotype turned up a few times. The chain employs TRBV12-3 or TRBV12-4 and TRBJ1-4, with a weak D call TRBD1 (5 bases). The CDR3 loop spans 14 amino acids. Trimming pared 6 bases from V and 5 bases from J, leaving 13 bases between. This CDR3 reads CASSPRRDNEKLFF. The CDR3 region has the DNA TGTGCCAGCAGCCCAAGAAGGGACAATGAAAAACTGTTTTTT.

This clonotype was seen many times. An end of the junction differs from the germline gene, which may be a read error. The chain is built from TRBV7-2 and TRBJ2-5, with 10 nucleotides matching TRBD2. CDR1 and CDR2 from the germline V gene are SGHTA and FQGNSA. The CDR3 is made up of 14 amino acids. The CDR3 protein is CASRLAGGQETQYF. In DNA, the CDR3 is TGTGCCAGCAGATTAGCGGGGGGCCAAGAGACCCAGTACTTC.

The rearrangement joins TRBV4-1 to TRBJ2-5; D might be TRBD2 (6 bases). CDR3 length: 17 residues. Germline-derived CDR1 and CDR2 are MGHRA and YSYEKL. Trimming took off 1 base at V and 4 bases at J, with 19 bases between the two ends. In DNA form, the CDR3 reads TGCGCCAGCAGCCAAGCCCGGCTAGCGAAGATAGGAGAGACCCAGTACTTC. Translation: CASSQARLAKIGETQYF.

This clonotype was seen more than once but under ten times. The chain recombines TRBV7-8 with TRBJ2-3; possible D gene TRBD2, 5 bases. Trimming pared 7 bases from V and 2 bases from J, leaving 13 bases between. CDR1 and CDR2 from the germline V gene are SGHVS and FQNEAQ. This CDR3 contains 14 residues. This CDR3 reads CASTPGWLTDTQYF. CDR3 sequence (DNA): TGTGCCAGCACACCGGGATGGCTCACAGATACGCAGTATTTT.

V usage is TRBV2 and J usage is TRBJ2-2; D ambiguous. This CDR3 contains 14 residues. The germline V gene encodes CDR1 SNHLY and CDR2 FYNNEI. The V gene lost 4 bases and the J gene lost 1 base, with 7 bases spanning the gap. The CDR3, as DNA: TGTGCCAGCAGTGTAATAAAGAACACCGGGGAGCTGTTTTTT. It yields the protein CASSVIKNTGELFF. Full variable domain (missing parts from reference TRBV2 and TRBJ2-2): EPEVTQTPSHQVTQMGQEVILRCVPISNHLYFYWYRQILGQKVEFLVSFYNNEISEKSEIFDDQFSVERPDGSNFTLKIRSTKLEDSAMYFCASSVIKNTGELFFGEGSRLTVL.

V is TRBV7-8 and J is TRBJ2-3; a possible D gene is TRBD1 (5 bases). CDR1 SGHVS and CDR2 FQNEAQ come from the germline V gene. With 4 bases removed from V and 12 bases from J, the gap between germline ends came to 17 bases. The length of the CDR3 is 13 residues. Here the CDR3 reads CASSSTGVPIQYF. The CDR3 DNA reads TGTGCCAGCAGCTCCACAGGAGTACCCATTCAGTATTTT. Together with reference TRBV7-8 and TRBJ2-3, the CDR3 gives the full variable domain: GAGVSQSPRYKVAKRGQDVALRCDPISGHVSLFWYQQALGQGPEFLTYFQNEAQLDKSGLPSDRFFAERPEGSVSTLKIQRTQQEDSAVYLCASSSTGVPIQYFGPGTRLTVL.

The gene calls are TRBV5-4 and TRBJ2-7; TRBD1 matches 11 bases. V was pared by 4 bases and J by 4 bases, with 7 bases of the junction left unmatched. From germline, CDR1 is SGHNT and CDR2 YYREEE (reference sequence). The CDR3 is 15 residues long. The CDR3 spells CASSRRDRGTYEQYF. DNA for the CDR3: TGTGCCAGCAGCCGCCGGGACAGGGGGACGTACGAGCAGTACTTC. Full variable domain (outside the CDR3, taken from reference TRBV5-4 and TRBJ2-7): ETGVTQSPTHLIKTRGQQVTLRCSSQSGHNTVSWYQQALGQGPQFIFQYYREEENGRGNFPPRFSGLQFPNYSSELNVNALELDDSALYLCASSRRDRGTYEQYFGPGTRLTVT.

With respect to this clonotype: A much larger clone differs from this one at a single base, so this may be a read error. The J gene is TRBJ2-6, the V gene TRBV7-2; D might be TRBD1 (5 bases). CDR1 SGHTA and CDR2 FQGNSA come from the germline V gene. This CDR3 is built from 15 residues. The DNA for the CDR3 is TGTGCCAGCAGCTCGTATACCTCTGGGGCCAAGGTCCTGACTTTC. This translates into CASSSYTSGAKVLTF.

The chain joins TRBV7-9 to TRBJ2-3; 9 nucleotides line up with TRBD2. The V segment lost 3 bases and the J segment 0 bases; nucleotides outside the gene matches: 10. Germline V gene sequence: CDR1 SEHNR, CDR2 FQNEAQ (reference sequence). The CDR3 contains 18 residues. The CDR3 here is CASSLDLAGWESTDTQYF. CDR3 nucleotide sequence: TGTGCCAGCAGCTTGGATCTAGCGGGATGGGAAAGCACAGATACGCAGTATTTT.